This TCR beta chain was captured by sequencing in a study of cytomegalovirus exposure and HLA in healthy donors. This CDR3 region has 19 residues. With 5 bases clipped from V and 1 base from J, the junction kept 17 bases outside the gene matches. Germline lookup yields CDR1 GTSNPN and CDR2 SVGIG (reference sequence). PCR amplification relied on 60 Vbeta primers (plus 13 Jbeta primers). The assay was immunoSEQ multiplex PCR, and TCRdb's table has in-frame clones only and misses some. The sample has some 120,000 clones, approximately 80% seen once. Material: PBMCs. The clonotype was recovered from a woman aged 40 to 50 in good health and CMV-seronegative. The chain uses TRBV30 and TRBJ1-2; TRBD1 aligns across 12 bases. CDR3 nucleotide sequence: TGTGCCTGGGATGTCCTCGGGACAGGGGGCGGAATGATTAACTATGGCTACACCTTC. This gives the protein CAWDVLGTGGGMINYGYTF.